This T cell receptor beta chain originates from a study of cytomegalovirus exposure and HLA in healthy donors. About this clone itself: The target antigen is unknown.

V was pared by 8 bases and J by 5 bases, with 4 bases of the junction left unmatched. This CDR3 has 12 residues. Looked up from germline, CDR1 is GTSNPN and CDR2 is SVGIG (reference sequence). Overall study results and limits: A few chains tied to CMV proved CMV antigen-specific in vitro. A subsequent analysis found that TCR clusters from the first cohort also tended to co-occur in the roughly 120 validation repertoires, with about 93% of cluster scores above 0. The classifier, whose performance was assessed in both the original and validation cohorts, reportedly diagnosed cytomegalovirus status with high specificity and sensitivity.

Assay used: immunoSEQ multiplex PCR; TCRdb lists only in-frame clones, some missing. The sample holds about 360,000 clones, 80% to 90% seen once. The receptor was isolated from a woman aged 18-29 years in good health and CMV-seronegative. The sequencing input was PBMCs. The rearrangement joins TRBV30 to TRBJ2-7; TRBD1 aligns across 12 bases. CDR3 nucleotides: TGTGCCCGGGACAGGGGGCAACACGAGCAGTACTTC. Protein: CARDRGQHEQYF.